This is a list of T cell receptor beta chains from one sample in a study of PD-1 blockade in classical Hodgkin lymphoma. TCRdb's table, derived via immunoSEQ multiplex PCR, lists solely in-frame clones and lacks some. The sample has about 84,000 clones, around nine tenths seen once. Sequenced here: peripheral blood mononuclear cells (PBMCs), sampled at baseline. These TCRs come from a human donor with classical Hodgkin lymphoma. The CDR3 runs from the conserved cysteine through the conserved F or W. The order of the fields is V gene, J gene, D gene, clone size, CDR3 DNA, CDR3 protein. D genes are given only for firm matches. The size entry is marked missing in some rows and otherwise reads once, few, many or a size class.

TRBV7-6	TRBJ2-5	NA	NA	TGTGCCAGCAGCAATCTAAAGGGCCCAGAGACCCAGTACTTC	CASSNLKGPETQYF
TRBV15	TRBJ1-1	TRBD1	once	TGTGCCACCAGCTCAGGGGGTAGGGCGACTGAAGCTTTCTTT	CATSSGGRATEAFF
TRBV10-3	TRBJ2-5	TRBD2	NA	TGTGCCATCAGTGAAGGGCTAGCGGGAGCCGGAGAGACCCAGTACTTC	CAISEGLAGAGETQYF
TRBV5-1	TRBJ1-1	TRBD1	NA	TGCGCCAGCAGCAGGGGACAGGGGGCCGTGAACACTGAAGCTTTCTTT	CASSRGQGAVNTEAFF
TRBV6-5	TRBJ2-2	TRBD1	NA	TGTGCCAGCAGTTACTCGGGACAGGGGCGGACCGGGGAGCTGTTTTTT	CASSYSGQGRTGELFF
TRBV10-2	TRBJ2-5	TRBD2	hyperexpanded	TGCGCCAGCAGTGAGGATCCGGGACTAGACTCCCCCCAGTACTTC	CASSEDPGLDSPQYF
TRBV4-3	TRBJ2-7	NA	few	TGCGCCAGCAGCCAAGAATGGGCGCAGCGAGCTTACGAGCAGTACTTC	CASSQEWAQRAYEQYF
TRBV6-1	TRBJ2-7	NA	NA	TGTGCCAGCAGTGAAGCGAGAGGTGGGGCTAAGTGGGACGAGCAGTACTTC	CASSEARGGAKWDEQYF
TRBV19	TRBJ2-1	TRBD2	once	TGTGCCAGTAGTGCCAGCGGGGGTCCCTACAATGAGCAGTTCTTC	CASSASGGPYNEQFF
TRBV30	TRBJ1-1	TRBD1	NA	TGTGCCTGGAGTCCCCCACCAGGGGGCAGGACTGAAGCTTTCTTT	CAWSPPPGGRTEAFF
TRBV6-6	TRBJ1-1	TRBD1	NA	TGTGCCAGCATCCTGGACAGGGGCAAAGCTTTCTTT	CASILDRGKAFF
TRBV6-5	TRBJ2-1	TRBD1	NA	TGTGCCAGCAGTTTCCGGGACAGGGGATACACTGAGCAGTTCTTC	CASSFRDRGYTEQFF
TRBV20-1	TRBJ2-4	NA	NA	TGCAGTGGAGCCAAAAACATTCAGTACTTC	CSGAKNIQYF
TRBV4-2	TRBJ1-3	NA	few	TGTGCCAGCAGCCCGGACAGCTCTGGAAACACCATATATTTT	CASSPDSSGNTIYF
TRBV9	TRBJ1-2	TRBD1	NA	TGTGCCAGCAGCGCCCGGGACAGGGGGTTGCTGGCCTATGGCTACACCTTC	CASSARDRGLLAYGYTF
TRBV29-1	TRBJ1-1	TRBD1	NA	TGCAGCATCTCCCACGTTAGAGGACAGGGGGGAGAGAACACTGAAGCTTTCTTT	CSISHVRGQGGENTEAFF
TRBV19	TRBJ1-1	NA	once	TGTGCCAGTAGTATTATAGTGGCAGGGCCCCGGATGGGTGAAGCTTTCTTT	CASSIIVAGPRMGEAFF
TRBV7-2	TRBJ1-1	NA	NA	TGTGCCAGCAAGTTGGGACCAGGGAGAATCACTGAAGCTTTCTTT	CASKLGPGRITEAFF
TRBV30	TRBJ1-3	NA	NA	TGTGCCTGGAGTGTACTAGTCGGAAACACCATATATTTT	CAWSVLVGNTIYF
TRBV21-1	TRBJ2-2	NA	NA	TGTGCCAGCGGCCCACCTGCGAACACCGGGGAGCTGTTTTTT	CASGPPANTGELFF
TRBV27	TRBJ1-4	NA	NA	TGTGCCAGCAGTTTATTTGGGGTTGCTAATGAAAAACTGTTTTTT	CASSLFGVANEKLFF
TRBV18	TRBJ1-5	NA	NA	TGTGCCAGCTCAAAAAGGGGAAATGATCAGCCCCAGCATTTT	CASSKRGNDQPQHF
TRBV27	TRBJ2-2	NA	NA	TGTGCCAGCAGTTTAGCCCCGGGACTGAGCACCGGGGAGCTGTTTTTT	CASSLAPGLSTGELFF
TRBV6-5	TRBJ1-4	NA	NA	TGTGCCAGCAGTTACTCATGGGAGAGCAATGAAAAACTGTTTTTT	CASSYSWESNEKLFF
TRBV5-6	TRBJ1-2	NA	NA	TGTGCCAGCAGCCCCAACAGGGTCTATGGCTACACCTTC	CASSPNRVYGYTF
TRBV7-9	TRBJ1-5	NA	NA	TGTGCCAGCAGCCTGGACGGGAATCAGCCCCAGCATTTT	CASSLDGNQPQHF
TRBV7-6	TRBJ1-5	NA	NA	TGTGCCAGCAGCTTAGATGGAGGAGGGCATCAGCCCCAGCATTTT	CASSLDGGGHQPQHF
TRBV19	TRBJ1-5	NA	NA	TGTGCCAGTAGTATGGGGCCTCATAAGCCCCAGCATTTT	CASSMGPHKPQHF
TRBV5-6	TRBJ2-7	NA	NA	TGTGCCAGCAGCTTGAGGAACGGTTTCGAGCAGTACTTC	CASSLRNGFEQYF
TRBV7-6	TRBJ2-1	NA	NA	TGTGCCAGCAGCTTAGACCCCAACATGAATGAGCAGTTCTTC	CASSLDPNMNEQFF
TRBV18	TRBJ2-1	NA	once	TGTGCCAGCTCACCAAGGGAGAGCTCCTACAATGAGCAGTTCTTC	CASSPRESSYNEQFF